This T cell receptor beta chain was documented in a study of blood T cell repertoires in COVID-19. The wider study: Sample material is recorded as cDNA or gDNA derived from T cells, B-cell-depleted T cells, or PBMCs.

The CDR3 covers 15 residues. V gave up 4 bases and J gave up 1 base, with 13 bases separating them. Germline V gene data show CDR1 as LGHNA and CDR2 as YSLEER. Original processing methods: For nucleated cells, counts were estimated from reference gene primer amplification. Produced via immunoSEQ multiplex PCR; TCRdb's table is partial and in-frame only. V and J calls and clone size are given by that table; D and trimming were obtained from the DNA. The table shows approximately 330,000 clones, with roughly 89% occurring only once. In its sample, this clone was seen a few times. This clonotype originated in a man aged 30 to 39 with COVID-19, enrolled during active disease. Specimen: peripheral blood. V usage is TRBV4-3 and J usage is TRBJ1-1; D might be TRBD1 (6 bases). Here the CDR3 reads CASSLNQQGNTEAFF. The CDR3 nucleotides are TGCGCCAGCAGCCTCAACCAACAGGGGAACACTGAAGCTTTCTTT.